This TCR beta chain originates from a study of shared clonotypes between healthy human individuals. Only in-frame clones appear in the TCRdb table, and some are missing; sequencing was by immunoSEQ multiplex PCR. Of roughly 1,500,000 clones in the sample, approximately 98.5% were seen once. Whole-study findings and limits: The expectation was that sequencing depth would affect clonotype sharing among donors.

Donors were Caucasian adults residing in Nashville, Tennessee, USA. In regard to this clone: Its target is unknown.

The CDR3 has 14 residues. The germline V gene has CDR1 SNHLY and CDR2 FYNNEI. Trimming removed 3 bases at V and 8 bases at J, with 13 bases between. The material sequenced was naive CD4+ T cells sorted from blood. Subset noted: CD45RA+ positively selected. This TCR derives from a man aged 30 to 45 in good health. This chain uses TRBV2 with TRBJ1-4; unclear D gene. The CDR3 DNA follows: TGTGCCAGCAGTGAGGGTATGGTGCGGGAAAAACTGTTTTTT. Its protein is CASSEGMVREKLFF.